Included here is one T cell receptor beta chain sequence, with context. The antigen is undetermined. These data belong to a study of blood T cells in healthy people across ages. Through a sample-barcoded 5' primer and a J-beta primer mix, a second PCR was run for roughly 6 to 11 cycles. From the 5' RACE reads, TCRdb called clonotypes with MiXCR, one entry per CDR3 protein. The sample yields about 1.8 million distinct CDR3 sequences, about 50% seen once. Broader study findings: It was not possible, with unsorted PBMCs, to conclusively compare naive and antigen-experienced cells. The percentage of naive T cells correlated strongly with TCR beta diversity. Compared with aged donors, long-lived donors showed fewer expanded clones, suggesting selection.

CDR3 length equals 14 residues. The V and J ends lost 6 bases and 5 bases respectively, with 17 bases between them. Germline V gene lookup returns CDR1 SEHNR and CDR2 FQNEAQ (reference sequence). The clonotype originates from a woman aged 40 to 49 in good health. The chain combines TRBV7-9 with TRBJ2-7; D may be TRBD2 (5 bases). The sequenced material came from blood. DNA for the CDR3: TGTGCCAGCAGTCCAGACTCGAGGGCCCACGAGCAGTACTTC. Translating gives CASSPDSRAHEQYF. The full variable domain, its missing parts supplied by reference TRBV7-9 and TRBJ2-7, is DTGVSQNPRHKITKRGQNVTFRCDPISEHNRLYWYRQTLGQGPEFLTYFQNEAQLEKSRLLSDRFSAERPKGSFSTLEIQRTEQGDSAMYLCASSPDSRAHEQYFGPGTRLTVT.